A single sample is the source of the 31 T cell receptor beta chains below, sequenced in a study of blood T cell repertoires in COVID-19. Using immunoSEQ multiplex PCR, the repertoire was profiled, and TCRdb retains in-frame clones only, with some absent. The table includes 45,000 or so clones, roughly 87% detected once. The sample consisted of peripheral blood. These receptors all stem from an older man with active COVID-19.

The gene calls are TRBV3-1 (or the pseudogene TRBV3-2) and TRBJ2-7, with 10 bases lining up with TRBD2. Trimming took 1 base from V and 7 from J; bases not matched to a gene: 16. The V gene's germline CDR1 is LGHDT and CDR2 YNNKEL (reference sequence). The CDR3 contains 18 residues. CDR3 amino acids: CASSQGRLGAGGPGEQYF. The CDR3 DNA follows: TGTGCCAGCAGCCAAGGAAGATTAGGAGCGGGGGGGCCGGGAGAGCAGTACTTC.

The CDR3 DNA sequence: TGCGCCAGCAGCCAAGGTGGAGGGGAGGGTTCCTACGAGCAGTACTTC. Translated, it gives CASSQGGGEGSYEQYF. The chain uses TRBV4-1 and TRBJ2-7; the match to TRBD2 covers 7 bases. After removal of 1 base from V and 1 base from J, the junction contained 7 bases not matched to a gene. Germline V gene lookup returns CDR1 MGHRA and CDR2 YSYEKL. The CDR3 sequence is 16 residues long.

This clone has a handful of counts. The V call is TRBV7-9, the J call TRBJ2-3; 7 positions match TRBD2. With 5 bases clipped from V and 2 bases from J, the junction kept 7 bases outside the gene matches. Germline assignment: CDR1 SEHNR and CDR2 FQNEAQ (reference sequence). This CDR3 region has 15 residues. The CDR3 coding sequence is TGTGCCAGCAGCCCGGGACGGGACTACACAGATACGCAGTATTTT. Protein sequence: CASSPGRDYTDTQYF. The entire variable domain, with the rest obtained from reference TRBV7-9 and TRBJ2-3, is as follows: DTGVSQNPRHKITKRGQNVTFRCDPISEHNRLYWYRQTLGQGPEFLTYFQNEAQLEKSRLLSDRFSAERPKGSFSTLEIQRTEQGDSAMYLCASSPGRDYTDTQYFGPGTRLTVL.

The chain recombines TRBV18 with TRBJ1-5, with D possibly being TRBD1 (5 bases). The CDR3 consists of 13 residues. The V gene's germline CDR1 is KGHSH and CDR2 LQKENI. V shed 4 bases and J shed 6 bases, with 10 bases lying between them. The CDR3 region has the DNA TGTGCCAGCTCACGGGGCTCGACTCAGCCCCAGCATTTT. This encodes CASSRGSTQPQHF.

The chain combines TRBV6-1 with TRBJ2-7; 9 bases agree with TRBD1. V was pared by 4 bases and J by 3 bases, with 13 bases of the junction left unmatched. Germline CDR1 MNHNS, CDR2 SASEGT. This CDR3 is built from 17 residues. Here the CDR3 reads CASSVRDRVHQRYEQYF. CDR3 nucleotides: TGTGCCAGCAGTGTCCGGGACAGGGTGCATCAACGCTACGAGCAGTACTTC.

This chain joins TRBV28 and TRBJ2-5; 9 nucleotides match TRBD2. The germline V gene encodes CDR1 MDHEN and CDR2 SYDVKM. Unmatched junction bases numbered 5, after V lost 5 bases and J lost 4 bases. The CDR3 contains 14 residues. As DNA, the CDR3 is TGTGCCAGCAGTCCGCCGGGACTAGCAGAGACCCAGTACTTC. Amino acids: CASSPPGLAETQYF.

The chain links TRBV5-4 to TRBJ1-6; no firm D call. Germline assignment: CDR1 SGHNT and CDR2 YYREEE (reference sequence). CDR3 length: 15 amino acids. The V gene lost 1 base and the J gene lost 7 bases, with 12 bases spanning the gap. This chain's CDR3 is CASSLRSRRNSPLHF. CDR3 DNA sequence: TGTGCCAGCAGCTTGAGGTCCAGGAGGAATTCACCCCTCCACTTT. The variable domain in full, completed from reference TRBV5-4 and TRBJ1-6, reads ETGVTQSPTHLIKTRGQQVTLRCSSQSGHNTVSWYQQALGQGPQFIFQYYREEENGRGNFPPRFSGLQFPNYSSELNVNALELDDSALYLCASSLRSRRNSPLHFGNGTRLTVT.

The chain is built from TRBV28 and TRBJ1-2; TRBD1 matches 8 bases. The germline V gene has CDR1 MDHEN and CDR2 SYDVKM. CDR3 length: 15 amino acids. Losses at the gene ends were 4 bases for V and 4 bases for J; bases not matched to a gene: 8. CDR3 nucleotides: TGTGCCAGCAGTTCCCCAGGGGGCACAGGCTATGGCTACACCTTC. Amino acid sequence: CASSSPGGTGYGYTF.

V is TRBV14 and J is TRBJ2-1, with a tentative D call TRBD2 (7 bases). Germline CDR1 SGHDN, CDR2 FVKESK. Trimming cost V 2 bases and J 3 bases, with 11 bases left between them. The length of the CDR3 is 15 residues. CDR3 nucleotide sequence: TGTGCCAGCAGCCAATACGGGGGGCTCTACAATGAGCAGTTCTTC. Encoded protein: CASSQYGGLYNEQFF.

This clone has only one observation. The chain combines TRBV6-5 with TRBJ2-7; D is ambiguous. Germline V gene data show CDR1 as MNHEY and CDR2 as SVGAGI. This CDR3 comprises 14 residues. With 2 bases removed from V and 2 bases from J, the gap between germline ends came to 10 bases. CDR3 DNA sequence: TGTGCCAGCAGTTACGGGCGCCTCACCTACGAGCAGTACTTC. Residues: CASSYGRLTYEQYF.

This chain connects TRBV9 to TRBJ2-3, with 7 bases matching TRBD2. V lost 8 bases to trimming and J lost 1 base; unmatched junction nucleotides: 4. Germline loops: CDR1 SGDLS, CDR2 YYNGEE. This CDR3 spans 13 amino acids. CDR3 sequence: CASERGGTDTQYF. For the CDR3, the DNA is TGTGCCAGTGAGCGGGGCGGCACAGATACGCAGTATTTT.

This chain uses TRBV3-1 (or the pseudogene TRBV3-2) with TRBJ2-5, with 16 bases identical to TRBD2. Looked up from germline, CDR1 is LGHDT and CDR2 is YNNKEL (reference sequence). This CDR3 region has 20 residues. J lost 5 bases, V lost 4 bases, and 16 bases had no gene match. The CDR3, as DNA: TGTGCCAGCAGCCGAAGCGGTCCGGGACTAGCGGGGGGGAGGAGGGAGACCCAGTACTTC. Encoded protein: CASSRSGPGLAGGRRETQYF.

V gene TRBV7-2 combines with J gene TRBJ1-3; no definite D call. With 5 bases removed from V and 2 bases from J, the gap between germline ends came to 16 bases. CDR1 SGHTA and CDR2 FQGNSA come from the germline V gene. There are 16 residues in the CDR3. The CDR3 DNA reads as TGTGCCAGCAGCGCAAACAGTTACATTACTGGAAACACCATATATTTT. Translation gives CASSANSYITGNTIYF.

This clone is a singleton in its sample. The rearrangement joins TRBV18 to TRBJ2-7, with TRBD2 identical over 13 bases. Per germline, CDR1 KGHSH and CDR2 LQKENI. CDR3 size: 17 residues. Trimming cost V 2 bases and J 6 bases; bases outside gene matches: 10. CDR3 amino acids: CASSPLGLAGPGAEQYF. The CDR3 region has the DNA TGTGCCAGCTCACCATTGGGACTAGCGGGGCCGGGGGCCGAGCAGTACTTC. Complete variable domain (other parts from reference TRBV18 and TRBJ2-7): NAGVMQNPRHLVRRRGQEARLRCSPMKGHSHVYWYRQLPEEGLKFMVYLQKENIIDESGMPKERFSAEFPKEGPSILRIQQVVRGDSAAYFCASSPLGLAGPGAEQYFGPGTRLTVT.

The chain couples TRBV12-5 to TRBJ2-5; 9 bases match TRBD1. The CDR3 loop spans 13 amino acids. CDR1 is LGHNT, CDR2 FRNRAP, per germline. J was trimmed by 5 bases and V by 5 bases; bases with no gene match: 3. This chain's CDR3 is CASGETGGETQYF. CDR3 in DNA: TGTGCTAGTGGTGAGACAGGGGGTGAGACCCAGTACTTC.

This clone was detected only once. The chain combines TRBV6-5 with TRBJ2-7; 7 bases map to TRBD1. The junction had 3 bases not matched to a gene; V was cut back by 7 bases and J by 0 bases. This CDR3 has 13 amino acids. Germline CDR1 MNHEY, CDR2 SVGAGI. This chain's CDR3 is CASKGASSYEQYF. In nucleotides, the CDR3 is TGTGCCAGCAAGGGGGCCAGCTCCTACGAGCAGTACTTC.

The chain is built from TRBV5-1 and TRBJ2-5; the D is unclear. CDR1 and CDR2 (germline): SGHRS, YFSETQ. The germline V and J ends were trimmed by 0 bases and 4 bases, with 7 bases remaining between them. CDR3 length: 13 residues. This CDR3 is CASSLDHRETQYF. In DNA, the CDR3 is TGCGCCAGCAGCTTGGATCATAGAGAGACCCAGTACTTC. The whole variable domain, remainder taken from reference TRBV5-1 and TRBJ2-5, is KAGVTQTPRYLIKTRGQQVTLSCSPISGHRSVSWYQQTPGQGLQFLFEYFSETQRNKGNFPGRFSGRQFSNSRSEMNVSTLELGDSALYLCASSLDHRETQYFGPGTRLLVL.

The chain is built from TRBV11-2 and TRBJ1-1; D uncertain. Trimming took 4 bases from V and 7 from J, leaving 22 bases between them. Germline V gives CDR1 SGHAT, CDR2 FQNNGV. This CDR3 comprises 16 residues. The DNA of the CDR3 is TGTGCCAGCAGCTCTATCGGGATGCGTCGGGTTGGTGAAGCTTTCTTT. Translating it yields CASSSIGMRRVGEAFF.

The chain recombines TRBV6-1 with TRBJ2-1; TRBD1 matches at 7 bases. CDR3 length: 15 amino acids. In germline, CDR1 is MNHNS, CDR2 SASEGT. V dropped 1 base and J dropped 6; count of bases not matched to a gene: 6. The CDR3 protein is CASSEVGQEPNEQFF. CDR3 DNA sequence: TGTGCCAGCAGTGAAGTAGGACAGGAGCCCAATGAGCAGTTCTTC.

The sample holds a few counts of this clone. V is TRBV10-3 and J is TRBJ1-3; D ambiguous. V was clipped by 3 bases and J by 4 bases, with 7 bases between them. Looked up from germline, CDR1 is ENHRY and CDR2 is SYGVKD. CDR3 length: 13 amino acids. The CDR3 DNA sequence: TGTGCCATCAGTGACCCCCTGGGAAACACCATATATTTT. Translating gives CAISDPLGNTIYF.

This clone occurred a few times. The rearrangement joins TRBV3-1 (or the pseudogene TRBV3-2) to TRBJ2-3, with 9 bases identical to TRBD2. Germline loops: CDR1 LGHDT, CDR2 YNNKEL (reference sequence). The junction had 13 bases not matched to a gene; V was cut back by 0 bases and J by 3 bases. The CDR3 spans 19 residues. CDR3: CASSQEASSRGGRTDTQYF. The CDR3 DNA is TGTGCCAGCAGCCAAGAGGCGTCCTCGCGGGGGGGCCGTACAGATACGCAGTATTTT.

The rearrangement links TRBV7-2 to TRBJ1-1; TRBD1 is a possible D gene (5 bases). The CDR3 runs 12 residues. Trimming took off 8 bases at V and 6 bases at J, with 13 bases between the two ends. Germline V gene lookup returns CDR1 SGHTA and CDR2 FQGNSA. CDR3 protein: CASSEQGPEAFF. CDR3 nucleotides: TGTGCCAGCTCAGAGCAGGGCCCTGAAGCTTTCTTT. The full variable domain, rest sourced from reference TRBV7-2 and TRBJ1-1, is GAGVSQSPSNKVTEKGKDVELRCDPISGHTALYWYRQSLGQGLEFLIYFQGNSAPDKSGLPSDRFSAERTGGSVSTLTIQRTQQEDSAVYLCASSEQGPEAFFGQGTRLTVV.

The chain carries TRBV3-1 (or the pseudogene TRBV3-2) and TRBJ1-6; no clear D gene. Germline V gives CDR1 LGHDT, CDR2 YNNKEL (reference sequence). V was clipped by 1 base and J by 7 bases, with 5 bases between them. This CDR3 has 13 amino acids. This CDR3 reads CASSQVLNSPLHF. For the CDR3, the DNA is TGTGCCAGCAGCCAAGTCTTAAATTCACCCCTCCACTTT.

Comments on this clone: The junction departs from germline at one end; a sequencing error may be responsible. The chain joins TRBV19 to TRBJ1-5, with 7 bases aligning to TRBD1. Germline lookup yields CDR1 LNHDA and CDR2 SQIVND (reference sequence). CDR3 length equals 15 residues. The CDR3 DNA reads as TGTGCCAGTAGGATAGGGGGACAGAGAAATCAGCCCCAGCATTTT. Encoded protein: CASRIGGQRNQPQHF.

The CDR3 DNA reads TGTGCCAGCAGCGTAGAGGCCCTCGGGACTAGCGGGGGGAGAGATACGCAGTATTTT. It specifies CASSVEALGTSGGRDTQYF. This rearrangement joins TRBV9 to TRBJ2-3; 15 bases match TRBD2. The CDR3 is made up of 19 amino acids. The germline V gene encodes CDR1 SGDLS and CDR2 YYNGEE. Trimming at V came to 0 bases and at J to 5 bases, leaving 10 bases not matched to a gene.

The chain joins TRBV7-2 to TRBJ1-1; 8 nucleotides align to TRBD1. Germline V gene data show CDR1 as SGHTA and CDR2 as FQGNSA. CDR3 length: 13 amino acids. Trimming removed 8 bases from V and 11 bases from J; junction bases left unmatched: 13. DNA for the CDR3: TGTGCCAGCGCATCGGTGACAGGGGTTCTTGCTTTCTTT. It translates to CASASVTGVLAFF.

The genes are TRBV6-6 and TRBJ2-7, with D tentatively TRBD1 (6 bases). V lost 5 bases and J lost 3, with 17 bases in between. Looked up from germline, CDR1 is MNHNY and CDR2 is SVGAGI (reference sequence). This CDR3 has 15 residues. CDR3 loop: CASSLQQGRRYEQYF. The CDR3 DNA reads TGTGCCAGCAGTCTGCAACAGGGACGTCGCTACGAGCAGTACTTC.

This clone was found once. This rearrangement joins TRBV5-1 to TRBJ2-1, with 13 bases that match TRBD2. The CDR3 is 19 residues long. V was pared by 3 bases and J by 1 base, with 10 bases of the junction left unmatched. Germline CDR1 SGHRS, CDR2 YFSETQ. For the CDR3, the DNA is TGCGCCAGCAGCTATCCCACTAGCGGGGGGGCTATATCCTACAATGAGCAGTTCTTC. It encodes CASSYPTSGGAISYNEQFF. Complete variable domain (other parts from reference TRBV5-1 and TRBJ2-1): KAGVTQTPRYLIKTRGQQVTLSCSPISGHRSVSWYQQTPGQGLQFLFEYFSETQRNKGNFPGRFSGRQFSNSRSEMNVSTLELGDSALYLCASSYPTSGGAISYNEQFFGPGTRLTVL.

The chain links TRBV15 to TRBJ1-2, with D hard to call. The CDR3 totals 13 residues. V lost 4 bases and J lost 4, with 10 bases in between. The germline V gene encodes CDR1 LNHNV and CDR2 YYDKDF (reference sequence). CDR3 sequence: CATSTKQIYGYTF. The CDR3 region has the DNA TGTGCCACCAGCACTAAACAGATCTATGGCTACACCTTC.

The rearrangement links TRBV18 to TRBJ1-1; D gene ambiguous. CDR3 length: 15 residues. Per germline, CDR1 KGHSH and CDR2 LQKENI. Trimming stripped 2 bases from V and 0 bases from J, with 10 bases between. CDR3: CASSPERGLNTEAFF. The CDR3 DNA reads as TGTGCCAGCTCACCAGAACGCGGATTGAACACTGAAGCTTTCTTT. The full variable domain, with the rest looked up from reference TRBV18 and TRBJ1-1, is NAGVMQNPRHLVRRRGQEARLRCSPMKGHSHVYWYRQLPEEGLKFMVYLQKENIIDESGMPKERFSAEFPKEGPSILRIQQVVRGDSAAYFCASSPERGLNTEAFFGQGTRLTVV.

The rearrangement links TRBV3-1 (or the pseudogene TRBV3-2) to TRBJ2-7; 11 bases map to TRBD2. The CDR3 length is 13 residues. Germline V gene data show CDR1 as LGHDT and CDR2 as YNNKEL (reference sequence). Trimming cost V 10 bases and J 6 bases; bases outside gene matches: 8. The CDR3 DNA sequence: TGTGCCACGGGACTAGCGGAGGCCGGCGAGCAGTACTTC. It is translated as CATGLAEAGEQYF.